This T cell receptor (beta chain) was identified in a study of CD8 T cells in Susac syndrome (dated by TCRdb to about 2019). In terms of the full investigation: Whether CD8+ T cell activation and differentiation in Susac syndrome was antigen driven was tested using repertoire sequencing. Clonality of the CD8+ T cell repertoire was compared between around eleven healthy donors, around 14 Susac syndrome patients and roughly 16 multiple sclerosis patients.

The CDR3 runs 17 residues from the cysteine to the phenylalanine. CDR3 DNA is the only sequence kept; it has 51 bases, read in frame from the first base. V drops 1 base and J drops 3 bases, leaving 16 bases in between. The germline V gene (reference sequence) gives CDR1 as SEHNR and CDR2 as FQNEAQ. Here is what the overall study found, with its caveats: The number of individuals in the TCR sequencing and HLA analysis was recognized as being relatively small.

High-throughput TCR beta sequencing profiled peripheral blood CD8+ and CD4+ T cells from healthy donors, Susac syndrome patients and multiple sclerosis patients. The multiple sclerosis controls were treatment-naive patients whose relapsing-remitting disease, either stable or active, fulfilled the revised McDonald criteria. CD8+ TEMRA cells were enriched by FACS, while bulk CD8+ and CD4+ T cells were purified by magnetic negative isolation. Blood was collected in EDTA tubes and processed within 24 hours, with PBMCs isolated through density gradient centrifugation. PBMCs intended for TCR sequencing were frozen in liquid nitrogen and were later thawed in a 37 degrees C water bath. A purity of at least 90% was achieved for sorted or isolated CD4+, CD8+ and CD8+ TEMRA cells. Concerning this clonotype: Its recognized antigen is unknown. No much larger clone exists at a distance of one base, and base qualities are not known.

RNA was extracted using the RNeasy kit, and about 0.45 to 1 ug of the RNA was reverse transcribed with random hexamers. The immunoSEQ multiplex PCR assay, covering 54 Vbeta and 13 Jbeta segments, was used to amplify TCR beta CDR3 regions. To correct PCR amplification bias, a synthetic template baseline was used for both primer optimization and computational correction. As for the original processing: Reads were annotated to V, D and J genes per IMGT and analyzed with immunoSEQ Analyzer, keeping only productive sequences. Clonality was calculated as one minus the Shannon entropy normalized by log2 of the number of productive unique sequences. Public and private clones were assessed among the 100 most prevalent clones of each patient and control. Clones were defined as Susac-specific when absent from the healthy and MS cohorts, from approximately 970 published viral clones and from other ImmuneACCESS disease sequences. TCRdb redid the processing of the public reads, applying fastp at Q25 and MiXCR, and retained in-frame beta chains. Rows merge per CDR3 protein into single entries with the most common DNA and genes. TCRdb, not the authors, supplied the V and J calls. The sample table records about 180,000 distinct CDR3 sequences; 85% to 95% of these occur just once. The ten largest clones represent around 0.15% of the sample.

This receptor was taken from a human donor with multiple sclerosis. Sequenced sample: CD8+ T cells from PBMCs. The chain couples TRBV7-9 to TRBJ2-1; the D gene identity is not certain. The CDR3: CASSLGFAGPNYNEQFF. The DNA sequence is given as TGTGCCAGCAGCTTAGGTTTCGCAGGCCCTAACTACAATGAGCAGTTCTTC.